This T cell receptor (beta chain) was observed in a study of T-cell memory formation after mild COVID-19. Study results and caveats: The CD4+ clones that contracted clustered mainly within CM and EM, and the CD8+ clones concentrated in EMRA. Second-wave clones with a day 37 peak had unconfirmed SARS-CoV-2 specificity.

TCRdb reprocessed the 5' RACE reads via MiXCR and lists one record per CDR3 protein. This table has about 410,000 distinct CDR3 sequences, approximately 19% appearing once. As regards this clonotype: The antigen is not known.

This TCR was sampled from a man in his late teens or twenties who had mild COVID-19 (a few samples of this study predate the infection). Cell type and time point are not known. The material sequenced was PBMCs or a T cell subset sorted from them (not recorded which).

In DNA, the CDR3 is TGTGCCAGCAGTTTAGCGCACACTAGCACAGATACGCAGTATTTT. Protein sequence: CASSLAHTSTDTQYF. The chain links TRBV12-3 or TRBV12-4 to TRBJ2-3; D unresolved. The CDR3 runs 15 residues. V was cut by 0 bases and J by 0 bases, with 7 bases left in between.